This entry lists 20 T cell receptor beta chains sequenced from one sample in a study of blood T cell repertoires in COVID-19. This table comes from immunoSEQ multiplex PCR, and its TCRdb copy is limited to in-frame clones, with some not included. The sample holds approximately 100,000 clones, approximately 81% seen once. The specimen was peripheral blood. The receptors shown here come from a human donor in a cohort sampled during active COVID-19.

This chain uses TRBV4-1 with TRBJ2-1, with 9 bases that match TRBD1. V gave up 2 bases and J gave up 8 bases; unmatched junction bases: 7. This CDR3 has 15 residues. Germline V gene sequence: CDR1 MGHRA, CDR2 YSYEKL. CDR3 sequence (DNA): TGCGCCAGCAGCCAACCGGGACAGGGTTTCCATGAGCAGTTCTTC. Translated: CASSQPGQGFHEQFF.

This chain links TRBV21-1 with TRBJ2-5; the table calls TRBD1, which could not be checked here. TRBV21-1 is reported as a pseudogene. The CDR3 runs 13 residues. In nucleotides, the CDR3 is TGTGCCAGCAGCAAACAGGGGATCGGGACCCAGTACTTC. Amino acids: CASSKQGIGTQYF.

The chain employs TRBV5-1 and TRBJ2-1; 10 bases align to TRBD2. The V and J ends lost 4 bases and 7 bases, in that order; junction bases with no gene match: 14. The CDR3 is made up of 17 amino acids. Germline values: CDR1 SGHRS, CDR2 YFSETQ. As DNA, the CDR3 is TGCGCCAGCAGCCCCCCATTTACTAGCGGGAAGAATAATGAGCAGTTCTTC. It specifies CASSPPFTSGKNNEQFF.

In nucleotides, the CDR3 is TGTGCCTGGAGGGACAGGGGGGACTATGGCTACACCTTC. Translating it yields CAWRDRGDYGYTF. V is TRBV30 and J is TRBJ1-2; TRBD1 aligns across 10 bases. J gave up 3 bases and V 3 bases, and 1 base lay outside the gene matches. This CDR3 has 13 residues. Germline-derived CDR1 and CDR2 are GTSNPN and SVGIG (reference sequence).

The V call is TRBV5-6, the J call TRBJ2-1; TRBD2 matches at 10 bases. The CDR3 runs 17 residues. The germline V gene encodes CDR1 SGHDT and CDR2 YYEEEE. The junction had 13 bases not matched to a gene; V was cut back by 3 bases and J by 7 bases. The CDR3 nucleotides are TGTGCCAGCAGCTCGATACTGAAGCGGGGGGGCGAGAATGAGCAGTTCTTC. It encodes CASSSILKRGGENEQFF.

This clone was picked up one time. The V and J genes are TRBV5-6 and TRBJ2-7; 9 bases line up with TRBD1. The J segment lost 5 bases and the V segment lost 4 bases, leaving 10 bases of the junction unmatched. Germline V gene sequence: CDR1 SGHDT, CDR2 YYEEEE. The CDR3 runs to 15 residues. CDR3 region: CASSAIPGQGDEQYF. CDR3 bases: TGTGCCAGCAGCGCGATACCGGGACAGGGAGACGAGCAGTACTTC.

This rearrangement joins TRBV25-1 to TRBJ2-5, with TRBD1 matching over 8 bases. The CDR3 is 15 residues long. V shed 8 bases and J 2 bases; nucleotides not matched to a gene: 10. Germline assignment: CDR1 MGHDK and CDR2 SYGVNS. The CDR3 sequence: CASALSGQAQETQYF. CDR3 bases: TGTGCCAGCGCCCTTTCGGGACAGGCGCAAGAGACCCAGTACTTC.

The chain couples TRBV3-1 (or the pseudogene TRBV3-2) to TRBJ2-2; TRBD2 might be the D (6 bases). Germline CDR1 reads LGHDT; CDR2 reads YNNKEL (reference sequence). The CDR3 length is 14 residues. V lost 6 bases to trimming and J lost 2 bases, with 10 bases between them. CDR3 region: CASRVTSNTGELFF. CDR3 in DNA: TGTGCCAGCAGGGTGACTAGTAACACCGGGGAGCTGTTTTTT.

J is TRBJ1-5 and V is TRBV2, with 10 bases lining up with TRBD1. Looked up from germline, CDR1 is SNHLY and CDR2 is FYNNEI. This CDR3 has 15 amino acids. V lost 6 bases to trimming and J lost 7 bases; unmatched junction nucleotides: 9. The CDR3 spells CASSRDRGFEQPQHF. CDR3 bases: TGTGCCAGCAGCCGGGACAGGGGTTTTGAGCAGCCCCAGCATTTT.

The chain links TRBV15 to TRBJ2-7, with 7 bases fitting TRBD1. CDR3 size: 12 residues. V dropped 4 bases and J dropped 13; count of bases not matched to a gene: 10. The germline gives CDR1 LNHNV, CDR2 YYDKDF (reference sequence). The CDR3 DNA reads TGTGCCACCAGCATAATACAGGGGCCTTCCTACTTC. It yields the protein CATSIIQGPSYF.

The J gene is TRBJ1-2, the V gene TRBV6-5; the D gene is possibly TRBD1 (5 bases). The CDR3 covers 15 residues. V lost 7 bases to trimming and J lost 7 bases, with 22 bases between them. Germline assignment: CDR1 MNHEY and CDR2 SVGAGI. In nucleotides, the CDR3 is TGTGCCAGCAAGGGGTGGGGGGAGACGTTAAGTGGCTACACCTTC. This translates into CASKGWGETLSGYTF.

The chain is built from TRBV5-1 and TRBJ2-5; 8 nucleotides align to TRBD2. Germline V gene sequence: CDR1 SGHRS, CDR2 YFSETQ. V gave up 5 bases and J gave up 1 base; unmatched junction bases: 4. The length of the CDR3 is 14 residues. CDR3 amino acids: CASSRGTSQETQYF. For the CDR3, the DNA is TGCGCCAGCAGTCGGGGGACTAGCCAAGAGACCCAGTACTTC.

For the CDR3, the DNA is TGTGCCAGTAGCGCAACATATGAAAAACTGTTTTTT. This translates into CASSATYEKLFF. The rearrangement uses TRBV19 and TRBJ1-4; no firm D call. Trimming removed 6 bases at V and 6 bases at J, with 8 bases between. The germline V gene encodes CDR1 LNHDA and CDR2 SQIVND (reference sequence). The CDR3 loop spans 12 amino acids.

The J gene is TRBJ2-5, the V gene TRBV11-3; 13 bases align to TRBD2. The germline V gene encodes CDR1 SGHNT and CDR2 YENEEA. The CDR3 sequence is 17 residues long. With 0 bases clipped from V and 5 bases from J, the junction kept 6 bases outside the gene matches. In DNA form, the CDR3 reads TGTGCCAGCAGCTTAGATCCCGGGACTAGCGGGGTGGAGACCCAGTACTTC. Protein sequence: CASSLDPGTSGVETQYF.

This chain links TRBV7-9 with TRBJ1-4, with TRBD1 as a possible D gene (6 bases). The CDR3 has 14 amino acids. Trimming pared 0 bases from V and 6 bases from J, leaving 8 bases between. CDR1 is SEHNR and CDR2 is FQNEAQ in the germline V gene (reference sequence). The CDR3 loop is CASSLAEGDEKLFF. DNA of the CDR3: TGTGCCAGCAGCTTAGCAGAGGGGGATGAAAAACTGTTTTTT.

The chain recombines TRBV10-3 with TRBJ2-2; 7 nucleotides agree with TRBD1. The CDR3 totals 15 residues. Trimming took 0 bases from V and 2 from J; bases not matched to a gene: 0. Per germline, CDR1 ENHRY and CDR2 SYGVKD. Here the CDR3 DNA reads TGTGCCATCAGTGAGTCAGGGGGCAACACCGGGGAGCTGTTTTTT. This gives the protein CAISESGGNTGELFF.

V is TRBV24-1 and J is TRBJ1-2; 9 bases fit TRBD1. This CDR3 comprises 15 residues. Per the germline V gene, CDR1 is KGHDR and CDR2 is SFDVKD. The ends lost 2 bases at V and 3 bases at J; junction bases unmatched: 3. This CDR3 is CATSDSRQGDYGYTF. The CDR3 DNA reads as TGTGCCACCAGTGATTCCAGACAGGGGGACTATGGCTACACCTTC.

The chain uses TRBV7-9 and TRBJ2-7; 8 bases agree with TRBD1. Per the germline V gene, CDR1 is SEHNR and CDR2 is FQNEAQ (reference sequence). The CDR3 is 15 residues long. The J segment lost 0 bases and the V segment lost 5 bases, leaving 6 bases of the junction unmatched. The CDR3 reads CASSRRTGSSYEQYF. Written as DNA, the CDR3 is TGTGCCAGCAGCAGGCGGACAGGGAGCTCCTACGAGCAGTACTTC.

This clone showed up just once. The CDR3 sequence: CASSFDRVSGNTIYF. For the CDR3, the DNA is TGCGCCAGCAGCTTTGACAGGGTCTCTGGAAACACCATATATTTT. V and J are TRBV5-1 and TRBJ1-3; the match to TRBD1 covers 7 bases. CDR3 size: 15 residues. Trimming cost V 2 bases and J 0 bases; bases outside gene matches: 2. CDR1 and CDR2 (germline): SGHRS, YFSETQ.

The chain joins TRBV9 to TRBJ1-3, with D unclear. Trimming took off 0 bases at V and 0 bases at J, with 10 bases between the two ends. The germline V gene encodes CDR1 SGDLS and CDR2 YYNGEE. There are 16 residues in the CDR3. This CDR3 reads CASSVAGLNSGNTIYF. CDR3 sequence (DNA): TGTGCCAGCAGCGTAGCCGGACTCAACTCTGGAAACACCATATATTTT.